Listed below are T cell receptor beta chains from one sample, sequenced in a study of control samples from healthy donors and cancer patients. Profiled with immunoSEQ multiplex PCR; TCRdb holds only in-frame clones, not every one. This repertoire shows roughly 29,000 clones, 79% found once; its top ten account for about 20%. Input material: PBMCs. The receptors were gathered from a man aged 60 to 75 with head and neck cancer. Each CDR3 is given with its conserved first and last residue. A D gene is named only where the DNA matches it firmly. Size is stated for part of the rows, as once, few or many counts, or as a class when the clone is expanded.

clone_size: .; v_call: TRBV3-1/TRBV3-2; d_call: TRBD2; j_call: TRBJ2-7; cdr3_nt: TGTGCCAGCAGCCGAACCCAATCTAGCGGGAAGACCTACGAGCAGTACTTC; cdr3_aa: CASSRTQSSGKTYEQYF
clone_size: .; v_call: TRBV7-2; d_call: .; j_call: TRBJ2-1; cdr3_nt: TGTGCCAGCAGCTTGCGGAGGGAGCAGTTCTTC; cdr3_aa: CASSLRREQFF
clone_size: few; v_call: TRBV19; d_call: TRBD1; j_call: TRBJ1-1; cdr3_nt: TGTGCCAGTAGTATAAGGGAGACAGGGGGTATCGGTGAAGCTTTCTTT; cdr3_aa: CASSIRETGGIGEAFF
clone_size: .; v_call: TRBV11-3; d_call: TRBD2; j_call: TRBJ2-1; cdr3_nt: TGTGCCAGCAGCTTAGAGCTAGCGGGAGGCAATGAGCAGTTCTTC; cdr3_aa: CASSLELAGGNEQFF
clone_size: .; v_call: TRBV9; d_call: TRBD1; j_call: TRBJ2-7; cdr3_nt: TGTGCCAGCAGCGACCAACAGGGGCGCGAGCAGTACTTC; cdr3_aa: CASSDQQGREQYF
clone_size: .; v_call: TRBV30; d_call: TRBD2; j_call: TRBJ2-1; cdr3_nt: TGTGCCTGGGCTCTGACTAGCGGAGAGAACAATGAGCAGTTCTTC; cdr3_aa: CAWALTSGENNEQFF
clone_size: .; v_call: TRBV9; d_call: .; j_call: TRBJ2-7; cdr3_nt: TGTGCCAGCAGCGTGACAGCCAACCCGACCTACGAGCAGTACTTC; cdr3_aa: CASSVTANPTYEQYF
clone_size: once; v_call: TRBV7-2; d_call: .; j_call: TRBJ2-1; cdr3_nt: TGTGCCAGCAGCTTAGCCCGGGCCCTCGCCCCCAATGAGCAGTTCTTC; cdr3_aa: CASSLARALAPNEQFF
clone_size: .; v_call: TRBV6-5; d_call: .; j_call: TRBJ1-3; cdr3_nt: TGTGCCAGCAGGCCAGGGATTGGTAACACCATATATTTT; cdr3_aa: CASRPGIGNTIYF
clone_size: .; v_call: TRBV7-6; d_call: TRBD2; j_call: TRBJ2-1; cdr3_nt: TGTGCCAGCAGCTTAGGTGGGGGGGAGCTTAACAATGAGCAGTTCTTC; cdr3_aa: CASSLGGGELNNEQFF
clone_size: once; v_call: TRBV27; d_call: TRBD1; j_call: TRBJ2-7; cdr3_nt: TGTGCCAGCAGTCCATGGACAGGGGGCTACGAGCAGTACTTC; cdr3_aa: CASSPWTGGYEQYF
clone_size: .; v_call: TRBV18; d_call: .; j_call: TRBJ2-7; cdr3_nt: TGTGCCAGCTCAGGGACAATCATAAACGAGCAGTACTTC; cdr3_aa: CASSGTIINEQYF
clone_size: .; v_call: TRBV29-1; d_call: .; j_call: TRBJ2-1; cdr3_nt: TGCAGCGTTGAACGGACAAATTCCAACAATGAGCAGTTCTTC; cdr3_aa: CSVERTNSNNEQFF
clone_size: few; v_call: TRBV14; d_call: .; j_call: TRBJ2-1; cdr3_nt: TGTGCCAGCAGCCATTCGAGAAGGGGAGGCTACAATGAGCAGTTCTTC; cdr3_aa: CASSHSRRGGYNEQFF
clone_size: .; v_call: TRBV12-5; d_call: TRBD1; j_call: TRBJ2-5; cdr3_nt: TGTGCTAGTGGCCAGGACAGGGGAGTTATAGAGACCCAGTACTTC; cdr3_aa: CASGQDRGVIETQYF
clone_size: .; v_call: TRBV7-8; d_call: .; j_call: TRBJ2-7; cdr3_nt: TGTGCCAGCAGCCGGACTCCCGCCGGCTACGAGCAGTACTTC; cdr3_aa: CASSRTPAGYEQYF